This entry concerns a single T cell receptor beta chain. Its cognate antigen is unknown. This sample was included in a study of T cell responses to AZD1222 COVID-19 vaccine. General study findings and limits: Reports indicate that nearly half of spike-specific TCRs are directed at unmutated variant regions. Mostly white British, mostly female donors; authors suggested clonal diversity may be underestimated. Repertoires were sampled only after the peak T cell response.

There are 15 residues in the CDR3. Germline V gene sequence: CDR1 SEHNR, CDR2 FQNEAQ (reference sequence). The ends were cut back, 0 bases at V and 0 bases at J, with 8 bases in the middle. Some clones are missing from TCRdb's copy, which holds only in-frame ones; the method was immunoSEQ multiplex PCR. The sample has over 130,000 clones, 85% to 95% seen once. The TCR originated in an adult who received the AZD1222 COVID-19 vaccine. Source: peripheral blood, taken 28 days after the second AZD1222 dose. The chain joins TRBV7-9 to TRBJ1-1; D gene ambiguous. CDR3 residues: CASSLAVAMNTEAFF. The CDR3 DNA follows: TGTGCCAGCAGCTTAGCAGTAGCGATGAACACTGAAGCTTTCTTT.